These 8 T cell receptor beta chains were all obtained from the same sample, sequenced in a study of blood T cell repertoires in COVID-19. Libraries were prepared by immunoSEQ multiplex PCR; TCRdb keeps only in-frame clonotypes and omits some of them. The sample includes 200,000 to 250,000 clones, approximately 84% of them seen just once. Sequencing used peripheral blood. These receptors originate from a man in his fifties with COVID-19, enrolled during active disease.

The chain employs TRBV29-1 and TRBJ2-1; the match to TRBD2 covers 14 bases. V gave up 7 bases and J gave up 8 bases; unmatched junction bases: 10. Germline V gives CDR1 SQVTM, CDR2 ANQGSEA. There are 15 residues in the CDR3. The CDR3 is CSATPGLAGVDEQFF. The CDR3, as DNA: TGCAGCGCCACCCCGGGACTAGCGGGAGTGGATGAGCAGTTCTTC.

J is TRBJ2-1 and V is TRBV6-6; TRBD1 might be the D (5 bases). Germline CDR1 MNHNY, CDR2 SVGAGI (reference sequence). The CDR3 loop spans 13 amino acids. V lost 6 bases and J lost 6, with 12 bases in between. The DNA for the CDR3 is TGTGCCAGCAGACCCTTAGACAGCAATGAGCAGTTCTTC. Its protein product is CASRPLDSNEQFF.

This clone was counted between two and nine times. V usage is TRBV6-6 and J usage is TRBJ1-3, with 9 nucleotides matching TRBD1. This CDR3 is 16 amino acids long. J gave up 6 bases and V 0 bases, and 6 bases lay outside the gene matches. Germline-derived CDR1 and CDR2 are MNHNY and SVGAGI (reference sequence). CDR3 nucleotide sequence: TGTGCCAGCAGTTACTCGATGGGACAGGGAGAAAACACCATATATTTT. The encoded protein is CASSYSMGQGENTIYF.

The chain combines TRBV3-1 (or the pseudogene TRBV3-2) with TRBJ1-5, with D possibly being TRBD1 (6 bases). Germline loops: CDR1 LGHDT, CDR2 YNNKEL (reference sequence). This CDR3 region has 13 residues. V was cut by 4 bases and J by 5 bases, with 9 bases left in between. The CDR3 sequence: CASSPGEDQPQHF. The CDR3 DNA sequence: TGTGCCAGCAGCCCAGGGGAAGATCAGCCCCAGCATTTT.

The V call is TRBV9, the J call TRBJ1-1, with TRBD1 matching 8 bases. The germline gives CDR1 SGDLS, CDR2 YYNGEE. V shed 6 bases, J shed 0 bases, and the junction held 13 bases outside the gene matches. The CDR3 spans 17 residues. CDR3 in amino acids: CASTPLGTGLMNTEAFF. In nucleotides, the CDR3 is TGTGCCAGCACCCCCCTCGGGACAGGACTCATGAACACTGAAGCTTTCTTT.

In this sample, this clone turned up once. The chain combines TRBV7-8 with TRBJ2-7; 7 nucleotides agree with TRBD1. The V segment lost 5 bases and the J segment 1 base; nucleotides outside the gene matches: 5. The length of the CDR3 is 14 residues. Germline values: CDR1 SGHVS, CDR2 FQNEAQ. CDR3 nucleotide sequence: TGTGCCAGCAGCCGTGGGACAGTATCCTACGAGCAGTACTTC. Residues: CASSRGTVSYEQYF. Supplemented by reference TRBV7-8 and TRBJ2-7, the full variable domain reads GAGVSQSPRYKVAKRGQDVALRCDPISGHVSLFWYQQALGQGPEFLTYFQNEAQLDKSGLPSDRFFAERPEGSVSTLKIQRTQQEDSAVYLCASSRGTVSYEQYFGPGTRLTVT.

This CDR3 reads CASSRVGTDNEQFF. In DNA, the CDR3 is TGTGCCAGCAGCAGGGTCGGGACAGACAATGAGCAGTTCTTC. The chain combines TRBV7-3 with TRBJ2-1; TRBD1 agrees at 7 bases. Trimming took 5 bases from V and 5 from J; bases not matched to a gene: 6. The CDR3 has 14 amino acids. CDR1 and CDR2 from the germline V gene are SGHTA and FQGTGA.

The V and J genes are TRBV10-3 and TRBJ2-2, with 11 positions matching TRBD1. Germline assignment: CDR1 ENHRY and CDR2 SYGVKD. The length of the CDR3 is 16 residues. J lost 4 bases, V lost 6 bases, and 7 bases had no gene match. The chain's CDR3 is CAIRLVGTGGTGELFF. The CDR3 nucleotides read TGTGCCATCAGACTGGTGGGGACAGGGGGCACCGGGGAGCTGTTTTTT.